Listed below are T cell receptor beta chains from one sample, sequenced in a study of cytomegalovirus exposure and HLA in healthy donors. The protocol was immunoSEQ multiplex PCR, while the TCRdb copy is restricted to in-frame clones and leaves out a portion. This sample contains under 50,000 clones. Sequenced: PBMCs. The receptor source for this set is a male donor in good health and CMV-seronegative. The CDR3 runs from the conserved cysteine through the conserved F or W. D genes are given only for firm matches.

d_call	v_call	j_call	cdr3_nt	cdr3_aa
TRBD1	TRBV14	TRBJ1-2	TGTGCCAGCAGCGCCACGACAGGGCCTAACTATGGCTACACCTTC	CASSATTGPNYGYTF
-	TRBV4-1	TRBJ1-4	TGCGCCAGCAGCCAAGAGCCGCCAGTTAATGAAAAACTGTTTTTT	CASSQEPPVNEKLFF
-	TRBV11-2	TRBJ2-7	TGTGCCAGCAGCCCGACTAGACCCGCCTACGAGCAGTACTTC	CASSPTRPAYEQYF
-	TRBV30	TRBJ1-6	TGTGCCTGTATAACTCAGGCAGGCCGATTTACCTATAATTCACCCCTCCACTTT	CACITQAGRFTYNSPLHF
-	TRBV29-1	TRBJ2-7	TGCAGCGTTGGACAAAACTCCTACGAGCAGTACTTC	CSVGQNSYEQYF
-	TRBV11-2	TRBJ1-1	TGTGCCAGCAGCTTAGATCGTCCCGCTGAAGCTTTCTTT	CASSLDRPAEAFF
TRBD1	TRBV6-5	TRBJ1-5	TGTGCCAGCAGTTCCGGTGGGACAGGGTTCCAGCCCCAGCATTTT	CASSSGGTGFQPQHF
-	TRBV7-8	TRBJ1-3	TGTGCCAGCAGCTTAAACAGTCTTAGAAACACCATATATTTT	CASSLNSLRNTIYF
-	TRBV7-2	TRBJ2-7	TGTGCCAGCAGCTTAGTCCCGCGTAGGGCAGGGCACGAGCAGTACTTC	CASSLVPRRAGHEQYF
-	TRBV5-6	TRBJ2-7	TGTGCCAGCAGCTTGGCCCCTAGCGAGCAGTACTTC	CASSLAPSEQYF
TRBD1	TRBV19	TRBJ1-5	TGTGCCAGTAAAGGGACAGGGAATCAGCCCCAGCATTTT	CASKGTGNQPQHF
-	TRBV19	TRBJ2-3	TGTGCCACGTACAGGGCTAGCACAGATACGCAGTATTTT	CATYRASTDTQYF
TRBD1	TRBV2	TRBJ1-2	TGTGCCAGCAACGAAGACAGGGGGCTGAATGGCTACACCTTC	CASNEDRGLNGYTF
-	TRBV7-2	TRBJ2-1	TGTGCCAGCAGCTGGGGGCAGACTGGACTTTACAATGAGCAGTTCTTC	CASSWGQTGLYNEQFF
-	TRBV5-1	TRBJ1-3	TGCGCCAGCAGCTTGGCAGGGTCTATGGCTGGAAACACCATATATTTT	CASSLAGSMAGNTIYF
TRBD1	TRBV5-1	TRBJ1-4	TGCGCCAGCAGCCCACCCGGGACAGGGGGCGCATCTAATGAAAAACTGTTTTTT	CASSPPGTGGASNEKLFF
-	TRBV9	TRBJ1-1	TGTGCCAGCAGCGTAGCCGGAGAAAACACTGAAGCTTTCTTT	CASSVAGENTEAFF
-	TRBV11-2	TRBJ2-5	TGTGCCAGCAGCCGGGTTTACCAAGAGACCCAGTACTTC	CASSRVYQETQYF
-	TRBV29-1	TRBJ2-5	TGCAGCGTTGTCAGGGGTATTCAAGAGACCCAGTACTTC	CSVVRGIQETQYF
-	TRBV6-1	TRBJ2-7	TGTGCCAGCAGTGAGACGGTGGGGGCCTCCCCCTACGAGCAGTACTTC	CASSETVGASPYEQYF
TRBD1	TRBV7-3	TRBJ1-1	TGTGCCAGCAGCTTAACAGGGGGCAAGGGCACTGAAGCTTTCTTT	CASSLTGGKGTEAFF
TRBD1	TRBV28	TRBJ2-2	TGTGCCAGCAGCACAGACAGGGGTAGGCCTGGGGAGCTGTTTTTT	CASSTDRGRPGELFF
-	TRBV9	TRBJ1-1	TGTGCCAGCAGCGTAGGAGGGCCTAACACTGAAGCTTTCTTT	CASSVGGPNTEAFF
TRBD1	TRBV9	TRBJ2-7	TGTGCCAGCAGCGTGGGACCGGGACAGGGTGTACACGAGCAGTACTTC	CASSVGPGQGVHEQYF
TRBD1	TRBV5-1	TRBJ2-4	TGCGCCAGCAGCCGAGGGGGCGGAAACATTCAGTACTTC	CASSRGGGNIQYF
-	TRBV6-1	TRBJ2-1	TGTGCCAGCAGTGAAGCGGGGGGCTCCTACAATGAGCAGTTCTTC	CASSEAGGSYNEQFF
TRBD1	TRBV15	TRBJ2-1	TGTGCCACCCGACAGGGATTCGACAATGAGCAGTTCTTC	CATRQGFDNEQFF
-	TRBV27	TRBJ1-1	TGTGCCAGCAGTTTAGAGCCGGCAGGACTGACTGAAGCTTTCTTT	CASSLEPAGLTEAFF
-	TRBV28	TRBJ1-5	TGTGCCAGTAGTACCGGTATTAGCAATCAGCCCCAGCATTTT	CASSTGISNQPQHF
TRBD1	TRBV4-1	TRBJ2-7	TGCGCCAGCAGTTCCTCCCGGGGACAGGGGGACCACGAGCAGTACTTC	CASSSSRGQGDHEQYF
-	TRBV6-5	TRBJ2-7	TGTGCCAGCAGTTACTCGAATCCCGGGTACGAGCAGTACTTC	CASSYSNPGYEQYF
TRBD2	TRBV28	TRBJ2-5	TGTGCCAGCAGTTCCCACAGCGGGGGGAAGCTACCGTACCAAGAGACCCAGTACTTC	CASSSHSGGKLPYQETQYF
-	TRBV18	TRBJ2-5	TGTGCCAGCTCACCCTGGACACAAGAGACCCAGTACTTC	CASSPWTQETQYF
TRBD1	TRBV9	TRBJ2-3	TGTGCCAGCAGCATCTCAGGGGGCTCGGGAGATACGCAGTATTTT	CASSISGGSGDTQYF
-	TRBV11-2	TRBJ1-2	TGTGCCAGCAGCTTAGACGGCAGGGCTGACTATGGCTACACCTTC	CASSLDGRADYGYTF
TRBD1	TRBV6-1	TRBJ2-7	TGTGCCAGCAGTATCTCCGGGACAGGCTCCTACGAGCAGTACTTC	CASSISGTGSYEQYF
-	TRBV5-6	TRBJ2-4	TGTGCCAGCAGGGACATCGAAAACATTCAGTACTTC	CASRDIENIQYF
TRBD1	TRBV7-9	TRBJ1-1	TGTGCCAGCAGCCAACCCAGACAGGGGGGGACTGAAGCTTTCTTT	CASSQPRQGGTEAFF
TRBD2	TRBV6-1	TRBJ2-1	TGTGCCAGCAGTGAAGCTAGCGGGGGGGCCAATGAGCAGTTCTTC	CASSEASGGANEQFF
TRBD2	TRBV19	TRBJ2-5	TGTGCCAGTAGTCCTAGGACTAGCGGGGAGACCCAGTACTTC	CASSPRTSGETQYF
-	TRBV5-1	TRBJ1-5	TGCGCCAGCAGCTTACAGGGCCTAGGGGGGCCCCAGCATTTT	CASSLQGLGGPQHF
-	TRBV18	TRBJ2-5	TGTGCCAGCTCACCCTACCAAGAGACCCAGTACTTC	CASSPYQETQYF
-	TRBV4-1	TRBJ1-2	TGCGCCAGCAGCCAAGGGCTAGAGATGATCTATGGCTACACCTTC	CASSQGLEMIYGYTF
-	TRBV5-1	TRBJ1-1	TGCGCCAGCAGTCTGACAGGACGTGAAGCTTTCTTT	CASSLTGREAFF
TRBD1	TRBV4-1	TRBJ1-5	TGCGCCAGCAGCCACCCCCGGGACAGGGGGGGTTATAGCAATCAGCCCCAGCATTTT	CASSHPRDRGGYSNQPQHF
TRBD2	TRBV19	TRBJ2-1	TGTGCCAGTAGTATGTCTCGGGCGGGGGGTACTAACAATGAGCAGTTCTTC	CASSMSRAGGTNNEQFF
TRBD1	TRBV4-1	TRBJ2-1	TGCGCCAGCAGCCGATCCGGGACAGGGGGCGGCAATGAGCAGTTCTTC	CASSRSGTGGGNEQFF
TRBD1	TRBV18	TRBJ2-7	TGTGCCAGCTCATCCACCCCGGGACAGTTGGCCTACGAGCAGTACTTC	CASSSTPGQLAYEQYF
TRBD1	TRBV30	TRBJ2-1	TGTGCCTGGACCACCGGGACAGGGGTTGTTAATGAGCAGTTCTTC	CAWTTGTGVVNEQFF
TRBD1	TRBV4-1	TRBJ1-6	TGCGCCAGCAGCCAAGATAGAGGGACAGGGTACAATTCACCCCTCCACTTT	CASSQDRGTGYNSPLHF
-	TRBV7-6	TRBJ1-1	TGTGCCAGCAGCTTAGAGTTCCGAAGGAGCATTAATGGGTACACTGAAGCTTTCTTT	CASSLEFRRSINGYTEAFF
-	TRBV4-1	TRBJ2-7	TGCGCCAGCAGCCAAAGCCACGGGGTTTTCTACGAGCAGTACTTC	CASSQSHGVFYEQYF
-	TRBV7-8	TRBJ1-1	TGTGCCAGCAGCTCAACGACAGGTTTGAACACTGAAGCTTTCTTT	CASSSTTGLNTEAFF